Listed below are T cell receptor beta chains from one sample, sequenced in a study of cytomegalovirus exposure and HLA in healthy donors. Sequencing used immunoSEQ multiplex PCR; TCRdb keeps in-frame clones, though not all of them. The sample yields approximately 120,000 clones, approximately 91% seen once. The specimen was PBMCs. These receptors were taken from a woman younger than 30 in good health and CMV-seronegative. The CDR3 runs from the conserved cysteine through the conserved F or W. Fields, in order: clone size, J gene, V gene, D gene, CDR3 protein, CDR3 DNA. D genes are given only for firm matches. Only some rows state a clone size, as once, few, many or a class for expanded clones.

abundance: .
j_gene: TRBJ1-2
v_gene: TRBV30
d_gene: .
CDR3aa: CAHSLGYGYTF
CDR3nt: TGTGCACACAGCCTGGGCTATGGCTACACCTTC

abundance: .
j_gene: TRBJ2-1
v_gene: TRBV18
d_gene: .
CDR3aa: CASSPNAGAEAYNEQFF
CDR3nt: TGTGCCAGCTCACCAAACGCGGGGGCGGAGGCCTACAATGAGCAGTTCTTC

abundance: .
j_gene: TRBJ2-1
v_gene: TRBV5-1
d_gene: TRBD1
CDR3aa: CASSWGVPGQYNEQFF
CDR3nt: TGCGCCAGCAGCTGGGGCGTCCCGGGACAGTACAATGAGCAGTTCTTC

abundance: .
j_gene: TRBJ1-5
v_gene: TRBV19
d_gene: TRBD1
CDR3aa: CASRGTGANQPQHF
CDR3nt: TGTGCCAGTAGGGGGACAGGGGCGAATCAGCCCCAGCATTTT

abundance: .
j_gene: TRBJ2-1
v_gene: TRBV6-6
d_gene: TRBD2
CDR3aa: CASSYGTSGSYEQFF
CDR3nt: TGTGCCAGCAGTTATGGGACTAGCGGGAGTTATGAGCAGTTCTTC

abundance: few
j_gene: TRBJ1-5
v_gene: TRBV2
d_gene: TRBD1
CDR3aa: CASTADRVVQPQHF
CDR3nt: TGTGCCAGCACTGCGGACAGGGTGGTTCAGCCCCAGCATTTT

abundance: .
j_gene: TRBJ2-1
v_gene: TRBV7-6
d_gene: TRBD2
CDR3aa: CASSLGIAQRDRLASSYNEQFF
CDR3nt: TGTGCCAGCAGCTTAGGCATTGCTCAGCGGGACCGATTGGCTAGCTCCTACAATGAGCAGTTCTTC

abundance: .
j_gene: TRBJ2-7
v_gene: TRBV29-1
d_gene: TRBD1
CDR3aa: CSVEHRGNSYEQYF
CDR3nt: TGCAGCGTTGAACACAGGGGTAACTCCTACGAGCAGTACTTC

abundance: .
j_gene: TRBJ2-7
v_gene: TRBV6-1
d_gene: .
CDR3aa: CASSEWLADDEQYF
CDR3nt: TGTGCCAGCAGTGAATGGCTAGCAGATGACGAGCAGTACTTC

abundance: .
j_gene: TRBJ1-1
v_gene: TRBV19
d_gene: .
CDR3aa: CASSISVTYTEAFF
CDR3nt: TGTGCCAGTAGTATATCAGTCACCTACACTGAAGCTTTCTTT

abundance: .
j_gene: TRBJ2-7
v_gene: TRBV9
d_gene: .
CDR3aa: CASSVEHGDEQYF
CDR3nt: TGTGCCAGCAGCGTAGAACACGGGGACGAGCAGTACTTC

abundance: .
j_gene: TRBJ1-4
v_gene: TRBV7-9
d_gene: TRBD1
CDR3aa: CASSLTGGNEKLFF
CDR3nt: TGTGCCAGCAGCTTGACAGGGGGTAATGAAAAACTGTTTTTT

abundance: .
j_gene: TRBJ2-7
v_gene: TRBV10-1
d_gene: TRBD1
CDR3aa: CASSPRGQGSYEQYF
CDR3nt: TGCGCCAGCAGTCCTCGAGGACAGGGGTCCTACGAGCAGTACTTC

abundance: .
j_gene: TRBJ2-3
v_gene: TRBV5-1
d_gene: TRBD1
CDR3aa: CASSLARTGGTDTQYF
CDR3nt: TGCGCCAGCAGCTTGGCCCGGACAGGGGGGACAGATACGCAGTATTTT

abundance: .
j_gene: TRBJ2-5
v_gene: TRBV29-1
d_gene: TRBD2
CDR3aa: CSVRRAGGETQYF
CDR3nt: TGCAGCGTGCGAAGAGCGGGAGGAGAGACCCAGTACTTC

abundance: few
j_gene: TRBJ2-1
v_gene: TRBV9
d_gene: .
CDR3aa: CASSVTSSITYNEQFF
CDR3nt: TGTGCCAGCAGCGTTACTAGCTCGATAACCTACAATGAGCAGTTCTTC

abundance: .
j_gene: TRBJ2-1
v_gene: TRBV5-4
d_gene: TRBD2
CDR3aa: CASRSKGASGWNEQFF
CDR3nt: TGTGCCAGCAGATCTAAGGGAGCTAGCGGTTGGAATGAGCAGTTCTTC

abundance: once
j_gene: TRBJ1-4
v_gene: TRBV27
d_gene: TRBD1
CDR3aa: CASSRQGQGEKLFF
CDR3nt: TGTGCCAGCAGTAGACAGGGACAAGGTGAAAAACTGTTTTTT

abundance: .
j_gene: TRBJ2-1
v_gene: TRBV23-1
d_gene: TRBD2
CDR3aa: CASSQSRLAGVEQFF
CDR3nt: TGCGCCAGCAGTCAATCGCGGCTAGCGGGAGTTGAGCAGTTCTTC

abundance: .
j_gene: TRBJ2-1
v_gene: TRBV5-6
d_gene: TRBD2
CDR3aa: CASSLGLGAGAGNEQFF
CDR3nt: TGTGCCAGCAGCTTGGGCCTCGGTGCGGGAGCCGGCAATGAGCAGTTCTTC

abundance: .
j_gene: TRBJ2-1
v_gene: TRBV19
d_gene: .
CDR3aa: CASRGAGDYNEQFF
CDR3nt: TGTGCCAGTAGAGGCGCAGGCGATTACAATGAGCAGTTCTTC

abundance: once
j_gene: TRBJ1-1
v_gene: TRBV6-5
d_gene: .
CDR3aa: CASSYSGADTEAFF
CDR3nt: TGTGCCAGCAGTTACTCGGGGGCGGACACTGAAGCTTTCTTT

abundance: .
j_gene: TRBJ2-1
v_gene: TRBV1
d_gene: .
CDR3aa: CTSSFPRLGYNEQFF
CDR3nt: TGCACCAGCAGCTTCCCCCGACTGGGCTACAATGAGCAGTTCTTC

abundance: .
j_gene: TRBJ2-5
v_gene: TRBV7-6
d_gene: TRBD1
CDR3aa: CASSPLTGGLGETQYF
CDR3nt: TGTGCCAGCAGCCCACTGACAGGGGGCTTGGGAGAGACCCAGTACTTC

abundance: .
j_gene: TRBJ2-7
v_gene: TRBV4-1
d_gene: .
CDR3aa: CASSPERRGEQYF
CDR3nt: TGCGCCAGCAGTCCGGAACGCAGGGGCGAGCAGTACTTC

abundance: .
j_gene: TRBJ2-1
v_gene: TRBV4-2
d_gene: .
CDR3aa: CASSQETRTVDNEQFF
CDR3nt: TGTGCCAGCAGCCAAGAAACGCGGACAGTAGACAATGAGCAGTTCTTC

abundance: few
j_gene: TRBJ2-3
v_gene: TRBV19
d_gene: .
CDR3aa: CASSMGETQYF
CDR3nt: TGTGCCAGTAGTATGGGAGAGACGCAGTATTTT

abundance: .
j_gene: TRBJ1-5
v_gene: TRBV19
d_gene: TRBD1
CDR3aa: CASVDRENQPQHF
CDR3nt: TGTGCCAGTGTGGACAGGGAGAATCAGCCCCAGCATTTT

abundance: .
j_gene: TRBJ1-1
v_gene: TRBV28
d_gene: .
CDR3aa: CASSGPGGEGPWDTEAFF
CDR3nt: TGTGCCAGCAGTGGACCGGGGGGCGAGGGGCCATGGGACACTGAAGCTTTCTTT

abundance: .
j_gene: TRBJ1-2
v_gene: TRBV28
d_gene: .
CDR3aa: CASSTGFQGYTF
CDR3nt: TGTGCCAGCAGTACAGGGTTTCAAGGCTACACCTTC

abundance: .
j_gene: TRBJ1-2
v_gene: TRBV9
d_gene: .
CDR3aa: CASSEGPAGASGYTF
CDR3nt: TGTGCCAGCAGCGAGGGCCCCGCGGGGGCCAGCGGCTACACCTTC

abundance: once
j_gene: TRBJ2-1
v_gene: TRBV5-1
d_gene: TRBD2
CDR3aa: CASSLETSGTNNEQFF
CDR3nt: TGCGCCAGCAGCTTGGAGACTAGCGGGACGAACAATGAGCAGTTCTTC

abundance: .
j_gene: TRBJ2-7
v_gene: TRBV4-2
d_gene: TRBD2
CDR3aa: CASSQEGAGGAAEQYF
CDR3nt: TGTGCCAGCAGCCAAGAAGGGGCGGGAGGCGCCGCCGAGCAGTACTTC

abundance: .
j_gene: TRBJ2-5
v_gene: TRBV27
d_gene: .
CDR3aa: CASSQERQETQYF
CDR3nt: TGTGCCAGCAGTCAAGAGCGGCAAGAGACCCAGTACTTC

abundance: .
j_gene: TRBJ1-2
v_gene: TRBV7-9
d_gene: TRBD1
CDR3aa: CASSLEAGGYGYTF
CDR3nt: TGTGCCAGCAGCTTAGAGGCAGGGGGCTATGGCTACACCTTC

abundance: .
j_gene: TRBJ2-1
v_gene: TRBV27
d_gene: .
CDR3aa: CASSLSRGRNEQFF
CDR3nt: TGTGCCAGCAGTTTATCTCGGGGGAGAAATGAGCAGTTCTTC

abundance: once
j_gene: TRBJ1-2
v_gene: TRBV27
d_gene: TRBD1
CDR3aa: CASSSTGNYGYTF
CDR3nt: TGTGCCAGCAGTTCGACAGGGAACTATGGCTACACCTTC

abundance: once
j_gene: TRBJ1-5
v_gene: TRBV4-1
d_gene: .
CDR3aa: CASSPTGTQNQPQHF
CDR3nt: TGCGCCAGCAGCCCAACCGGGACACAGAATCAGCCCCAGCATTTT

abundance: .
j_gene: TRBJ1-1
v_gene: TRBV10-3
d_gene: .
CDR3aa: CASQMNTEAFF
CDR3nt: TGTGCCTCCCAAATGAACACTGAAGCTTTCTTT

abundance: few
j_gene: TRBJ1-1
v_gene: TRBV19
d_gene: .
CDR3aa: CASSGWQTNTEAFF
CDR3nt: TGTGCCAGTAGTGGCTGGCAAACGAACACTGAAGCTTTCTTT

abundance: .
j_gene: TRBJ2-1
v_gene: TRBV11-3
d_gene: .
CDR3aa: CASSPPSASSYNEQFF
CDR3nt: TGTGCCAGCAGCCCTCCTAGCGCGAGCTCCTACAATGAGCAGTTCTTC